This TCR beta chain was recorded in a study of cytomegalovirus exposure and HLA in healthy donors. At the level of the study: An analysis done earlier identified 100 million to 140 million unique TCR beta sequences from approximately 200 million T cells.

PCR was performed using 60 Vbeta and 13 Jbeta primers. Generated by immunoSEQ multiplex PCR, the TCRdb table keeps only in-frame clones and is missing some. The table lists 220,000 or so clones, approximately 78% of them singletons, with around 4% in the top ten. The CDR3 contains 15 residues. Trimming removed 5 bases from V and 7 bases from J; junction bases left unmatched: 9. Germline CDR1 reads MNHEY; CDR2 reads SVGAGI. Sequenced sample: PBMCs. The rearrangement joins TRBV6-5 to TRBJ1-4; 8 bases fit TRBD1. The clonotype was recovered from a male donor in good health and CMV-seronegative. For the CDR3, the DNA is TGTGCCAGCAGTCCTCAGGGGGCCCCGGGTGAAAAACTGTTTTTT. This gives the protein CASSPQGAPGEKLFF.